Below are 14 T cell receptor beta chains sequenced from a single sample in a study of cytomegalovirus exposure and HLA in healthy donors (dated by TCRdb to the late 2010s). Library generation was performed with the immunoSEQ multiplex PCR assay. For the multiplex PCR, a mixture combining 60 forward primers for TCR Vbeta segments and 13 reverse primers for TCR Jbeta segments was used. TCRdb limited this immuneACCESS table to in-frame rearrangements with V and J called. A share of clones is missing; checked studies link under half to unresolved V genes, and the rest is unexplained. The sample contains around 170,000 clones, 75% to 85% of them found a single time. About 0.84% of the sample comes from the top ten. Sequencing was done on a sample of PBMCs. These receptors all stem from a woman younger than 30 in good health and CMV-seronegative.

This clone appeared a few times. This chain uses TRBV19 with TRBJ2-5; 12 positions match TRBD1. Trimming at V came to 6 bases and at J to 4 bases, leaving 6 bases not matched to a gene. The CDR3 is made up of 15 amino acids. Germline-derived CDR1 and CDR2 are LNHDA and SQIVND (reference sequence). The CDR3 DNA is TGTGCCAGTAGCTTGGGACAGGGGGCCAGAGAGACCCAGTACTTC. Residues: CASSLGQGARETQYF.

This clone was seen just once. The rearrangement joins TRBV5-1 to TRBJ1-6; 9 bases agree with TRBD1. CDR1 and CDR2 (germline): SGHRS, YFSETQ. The V and J ends lost 2 bases and 6 bases, in that order; junction bases with no gene match: 3. The CDR3 runs to 15 residues. This chain's CDR3 is CASSFGTGLNSPLHF. CDR3 sequence (DNA): TGCGCCAGCAGCTTTGGGACAGGGCTTAATTCACCCCTCCACTTT.

The V gene is TRBV7-9, the J gene TRBJ2-5, with 13 bases aligning to TRBD2. CDR3 length equals 16 residues. The V segment lost 7 bases and the J segment 4 bases; nucleotides outside the gene matches: 9. The V gene's germline CDR1 is SEHNR and CDR2 FQNEAQ (reference sequence). The CDR3: CASTGGLAGSAETQYF. CDR3 coding DNA: TGTGCCAGCACCGGGGGACTAGCGGGGTCGGCAGAGACCCAGTACTTC.

This clone occurred once. The V and J genes are TRBV27 and TRBJ1-1; D remains unclear. V lost 6 bases, J lost 1 base, and 9 bases lay in between. Germline CDR1 reads MNHEY; CDR2 reads SMNVEV (reference sequence). CDR3 size: 13 residues. CDR3 region: CASRSEENTEAFF. CDR3 nucleotides: TGTGCCAGCAGGTCGGAGGAGAACACTGAAGCTTTCTTT.

The gene calls are TRBV7-3 and TRBJ2-2; D is uncertain. Per germline, CDR1 SGHTA and CDR2 FQGTGA. The germline V and J ends were trimmed by 4 bases and 3 bases, with 3 bases remaining between them. This CDR3 is 12 amino acids long. The CDR3 nucleotides read TGTGCCAGCAGCTCTTACACCGGGGAGCTGTTTTTT. Translated, it gives CASSSYTGELFF.

The chain recombines TRBV6-5 with TRBJ2-7, with 10 bases aligning to TRBD1. Germline V gene data show CDR1 as MNHEY and CDR2 as SVGAGI. The CDR3 is made up of 13 amino acids. CDR3 DNA: TGTGCCAGCAGTTACCGCGACAGGGGGCCGATCGAAGTC. It translates to CASSYRDRGPIEV.

J is TRBJ2-4 and V is TRBV4-2, with D hard to call. Between the trimmed V and J ends, which lost 0 bases and 0 bases, there was a span of 12 bases. Per the germline V gene, CDR1 is LGHNA and CDR2 is YNFKEQ. The CDR3 is 17 residues long. CDR3 region: CASSQESTFKAKNIQYF. The DNA of the CDR3 is TGTGCCAGCAGCCAAGAATCTACCTTTAAAGCCAAAAACATTCAGTACTTC.

J is TRBJ2-3 and V is TRBV18; possible D gene TRBD2, 7 bases. The CDR3 is 17 residues long. Trimming took 5 bases from V and 4 from J, leaving 22 bases between them. CDR1 KGHSH and CDR2 LQKENI come from the germline V gene. The CDR3 reads CASSVTSGGLGADTQYF. CDR3 in DNA: TGTGCCAGCTCAGTTACATCGGGGGGCCTAGGGGCAGATACGCAGTATTTT.

The V and J genes are TRBV6-6 and TRBJ1-2; 7 bases map to TRBD1. The CDR3 sequence is 14 residues long. Per the germline V gene, CDR1 is MNHNY and CDR2 is SVGAGI (reference sequence). V dropped 5 bases and J dropped 13; count of bases not matched to a gene: 16. CDR3 coding DNA: TGTGCCAGCAGTCCCCAAGGGGGCGGGGTTGGTTGCACCTTC. Translated, it gives CASSPQGGGVGCTF.

The chain has TRBV30 and TRBJ1-3; 8 bases map to TRBD1. Trimming at V came to 5 bases and at J to 2 bases, leaving 5 bases not matched to a gene. Germline CDR1 and CDR2: GTSNPN and SVGIG (reference sequence). The length of the CDR3 is 14 residues. Written as DNA, the CDR3 is TGTGCCTGGGCACAGGGGGTAACTGGAAACACCATATATTTT. It codes for CAWAQGVTGNTIYF.

The gene calls are TRBV30 and TRBJ2-3; D not resolved. Germline CDR1 reads GTSNPN; CDR2 reads SVGIG (reference sequence). This CDR3 has 13 residues. V lost 0 bases, J lost 1 base, and 5 bases lay in between. CDR3: CAWSVERTDTQYF. CDR3 coding DNA: TGTGCCTGGAGTGTCGAGCGCACAGATACGCAGTATTTT.

This chain links TRBV7-9 with TRBJ2-1, with TRBD2 matching 11 bases. This CDR3 is built from 16 residues. With V trimmed by 3 bases and J by 0 bases, 1 base remained unmatched. Germline CDR1 and CDR2: SEHNR and FQNEAQ (reference sequence). The CDR3 loop reads CASSFGTSGSYNEQFF. As DNA, the CDR3 is TGTGCCAGCAGCTTCGGGACTAGCGGCTCCTACAATGAGCAGTTCTTC.

The table lists this clone with a few counts. V usage is TRBV18 and J usage is TRBJ2-7; D is perhaps TRBD1 (5 bases). Germline assignment: CDR1 KGHSH and CDR2 LQKENI. Between the trimmed V and J ends, which lost 6 bases and 2 bases, there was a span of 17 bases. The CDR3 contains 15 residues. The CDR3 nucleotides read TGTGCCAGCTCTTTTTACCAGGGCCCCCCCTACGAGCAGTACTTC. Translation gives CASSFYQGPPYEQYF. Complete variable domain (other parts from reference TRBV18 and TRBJ2-7): NAGVMQNPRHLVRRRGQEARLRCSPMKGHSHVYWYRQLPEEGLKFMVYLQKENIIDESGMPKERFSAEFPKEGPSILRIQQVVRGDSAAYFCASSFYQGPPYEQYFGPGTRLTVT.

This rearrangement joins TRBV7-8 to TRBJ2-5; D perhaps matches TRBD2 (5 bases). The CDR3 has 16 amino acids. Germline CDR1 reads SGHVS; CDR2 reads FQNEAQ. V was shortened by 4 bases and J by 3 bases, with 18 bases between the two germline ends. The CDR3 is CASSSTYQDGKETQYF. The CDR3 region has the DNA TGTGCCAGCAGCTCTACCTACCAGGACGGGAAAGAGACCCAGTACTTC.